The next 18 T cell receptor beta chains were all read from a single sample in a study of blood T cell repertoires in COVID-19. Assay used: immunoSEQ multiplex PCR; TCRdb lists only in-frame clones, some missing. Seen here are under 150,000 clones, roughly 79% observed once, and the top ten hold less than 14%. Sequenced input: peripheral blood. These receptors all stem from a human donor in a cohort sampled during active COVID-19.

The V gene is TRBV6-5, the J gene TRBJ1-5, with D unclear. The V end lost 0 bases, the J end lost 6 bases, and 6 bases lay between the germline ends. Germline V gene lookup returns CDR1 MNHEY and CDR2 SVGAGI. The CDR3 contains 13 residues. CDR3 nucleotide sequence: TGTGCCAGCAGTTACTCAGCGGTTCAGCCCCAGCATTTT. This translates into CASSYSAVQPQHF.

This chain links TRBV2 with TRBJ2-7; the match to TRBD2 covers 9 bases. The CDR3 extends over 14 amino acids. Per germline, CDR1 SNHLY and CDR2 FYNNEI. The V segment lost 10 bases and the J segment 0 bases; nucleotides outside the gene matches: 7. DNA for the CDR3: TGTGCCACCGTAGCTAGCGGGGTCTCCTACGAGCAGTACTTC. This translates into CATVASGVSYEQYF.

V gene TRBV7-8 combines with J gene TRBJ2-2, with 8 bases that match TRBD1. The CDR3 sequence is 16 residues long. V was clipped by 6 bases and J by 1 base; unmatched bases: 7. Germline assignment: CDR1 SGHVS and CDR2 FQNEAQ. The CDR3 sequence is CASRRWTGLNTGELFF. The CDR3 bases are TGTGCCAGCAGGCGCTGGACAGGGTTGAACACCGGGGAGCTGTTTTTT.

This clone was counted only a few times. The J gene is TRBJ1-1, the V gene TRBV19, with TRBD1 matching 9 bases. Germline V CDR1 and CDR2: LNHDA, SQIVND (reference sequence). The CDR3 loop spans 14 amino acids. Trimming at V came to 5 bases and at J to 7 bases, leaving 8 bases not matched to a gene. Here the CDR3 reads CASSFGQGLGEAFF. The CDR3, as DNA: TGTGCCAGTAGTTTCGGACAGGGGCTAGGTGAAGCTTTCTTT. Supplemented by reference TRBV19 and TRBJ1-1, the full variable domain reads DGGITQSPKYLFRKEGQNVTLSCEQNLNHDAMYWYRQDPGQGLRLIYYSQIVNDFQKGDIAEGYSVSREKKESFPLTVTSAQKNPTAFYLCASSFGQGLGEAFFGQGTRLTVV.

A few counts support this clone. CDR3 sequence: CASSWGGAETQYF. The CDR3 nucleotides are TGTGCCAGCAGCTGGGGGGGTGCAGAGACCCAGTACTTC. V and J are TRBV7-9 and TRBJ2-5, with TRBD2 matching over 7 bases. This CDR3 contains 13 residues. With V trimmed by 4 bases and J by 4 bases, 3 bases remained unmatched. Germline V lookup: CDR1 SEHNR, CDR2 FQNEAQ (reference sequence).

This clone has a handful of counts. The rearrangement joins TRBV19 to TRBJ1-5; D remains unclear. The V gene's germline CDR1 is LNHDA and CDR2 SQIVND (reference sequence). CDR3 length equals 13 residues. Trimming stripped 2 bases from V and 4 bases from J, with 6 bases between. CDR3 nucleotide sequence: TGTGCCAGTAGTATACAGGCGAATCAGCCCCAGCATTTT. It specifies CASSIQANQPQHF.

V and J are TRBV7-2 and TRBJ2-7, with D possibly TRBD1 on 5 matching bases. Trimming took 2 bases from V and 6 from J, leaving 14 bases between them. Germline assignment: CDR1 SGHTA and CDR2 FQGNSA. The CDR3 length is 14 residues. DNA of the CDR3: TGTGCCAGCAGCTTAAGGGGCCCCGCAGGCGAGCAGTACTTC. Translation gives CASSLRGPAGEQYF. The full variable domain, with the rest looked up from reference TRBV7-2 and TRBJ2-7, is GAGVSQSPSNKVTEKGKDVELRCDPISGHTALYWYRQSLGQGLEFLIYFQGNSAPDKSGLPSDRFSAERTGGSVSTLTIQRTQQEDSAVYLCASSLRGPAGEQYFGPGTRLTVT.

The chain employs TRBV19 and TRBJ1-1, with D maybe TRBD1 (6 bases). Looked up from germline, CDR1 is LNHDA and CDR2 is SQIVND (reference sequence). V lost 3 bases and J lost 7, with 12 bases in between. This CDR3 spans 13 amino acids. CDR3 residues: CASSIPQGIEAFF. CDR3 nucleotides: TGTGCCAGTAGTATCCCACAGGGAATTGAAGCTTTCTTT.

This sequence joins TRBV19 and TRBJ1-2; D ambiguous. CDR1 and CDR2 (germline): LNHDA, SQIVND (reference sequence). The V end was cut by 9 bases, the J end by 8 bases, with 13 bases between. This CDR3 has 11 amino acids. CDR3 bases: TGTGCCAGCCAGGCCCAATCGGGCTACACCTTC. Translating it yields CASQAQSGYTF.

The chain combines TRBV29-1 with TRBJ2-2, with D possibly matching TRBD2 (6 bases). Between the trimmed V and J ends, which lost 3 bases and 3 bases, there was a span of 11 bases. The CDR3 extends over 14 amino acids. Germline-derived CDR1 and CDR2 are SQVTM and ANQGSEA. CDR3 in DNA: TGCAGCGTTGATCGGGGGTTGGACACCGGGGAGCTGTTTTTT. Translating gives CSVDRGLDTGELFF.

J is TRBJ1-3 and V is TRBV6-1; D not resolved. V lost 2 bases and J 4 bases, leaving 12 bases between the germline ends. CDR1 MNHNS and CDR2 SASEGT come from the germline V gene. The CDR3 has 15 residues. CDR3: CASSERPWAGNTIYF. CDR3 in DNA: TGTGCCAGCAGTGAACGCCCGTGGGCAGGAAACACCATATATTTT.

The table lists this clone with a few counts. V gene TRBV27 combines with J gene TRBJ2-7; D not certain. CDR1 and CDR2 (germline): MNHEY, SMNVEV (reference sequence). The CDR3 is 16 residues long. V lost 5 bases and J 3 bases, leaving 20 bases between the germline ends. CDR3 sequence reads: CASSAARSTLYYEQYF. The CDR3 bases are TGTGCCAGCAGTGCCGCCCGGAGTACTCTTTACTACGAGCAGTACTTC.

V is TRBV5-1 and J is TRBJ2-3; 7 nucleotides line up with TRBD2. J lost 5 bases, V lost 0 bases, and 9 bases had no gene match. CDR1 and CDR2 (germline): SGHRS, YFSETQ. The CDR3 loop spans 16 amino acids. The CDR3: CASSLDSGRGGDTQYF. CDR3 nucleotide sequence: TGCGCCAGCAGCTTGGATAGCGGGCGGGGCGGAGATACGCAGTATTTT.

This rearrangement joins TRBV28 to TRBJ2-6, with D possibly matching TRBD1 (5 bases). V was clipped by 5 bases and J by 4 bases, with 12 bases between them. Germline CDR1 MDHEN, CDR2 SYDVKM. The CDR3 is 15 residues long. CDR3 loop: CASSIRVSGANVLTF. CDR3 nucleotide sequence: TGTGCCAGCAGTATCAGGGTATCCGGGGCCAACGTCCTGACTTTC.

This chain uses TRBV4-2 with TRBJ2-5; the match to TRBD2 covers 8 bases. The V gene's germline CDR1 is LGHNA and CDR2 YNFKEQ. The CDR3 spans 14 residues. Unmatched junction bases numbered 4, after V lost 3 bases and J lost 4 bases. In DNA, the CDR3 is TGTGCCAGCAGCCACTTAGCGGGGCTAGAGACCCAGTACTTC. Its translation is CASSHLAGLETQYF.

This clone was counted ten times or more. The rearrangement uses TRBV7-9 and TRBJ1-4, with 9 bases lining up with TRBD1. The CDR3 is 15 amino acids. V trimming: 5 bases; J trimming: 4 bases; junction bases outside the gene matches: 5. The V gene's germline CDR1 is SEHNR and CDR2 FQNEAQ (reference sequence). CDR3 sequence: CASSLGTGFNEKLFF. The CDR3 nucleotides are TGTGCCAGCAGCCTTGGGACAGGGTTTAATGAAAAACTGTTTTTT.

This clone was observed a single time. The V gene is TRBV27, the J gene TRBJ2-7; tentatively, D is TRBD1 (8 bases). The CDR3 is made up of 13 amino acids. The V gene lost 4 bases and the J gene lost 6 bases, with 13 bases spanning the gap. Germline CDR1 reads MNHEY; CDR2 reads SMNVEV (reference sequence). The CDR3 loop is CASSSTGEGEQYF. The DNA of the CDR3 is TGTGCCAGCAGTTCGACAGGGGAGGGCGAGCAGTACTTC.

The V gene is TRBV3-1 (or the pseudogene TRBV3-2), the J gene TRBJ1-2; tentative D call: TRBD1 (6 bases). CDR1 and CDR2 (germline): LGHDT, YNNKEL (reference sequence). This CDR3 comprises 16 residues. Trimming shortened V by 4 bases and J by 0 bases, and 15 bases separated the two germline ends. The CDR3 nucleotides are TGTGCCAGCAGCCCTTGGGACATTAGAGCTAACTATGGCTACACCTTC. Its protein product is CASSPWDIRANYGYTF.